This T cell receptor beta chain is from a study of cytomegalovirus exposure and HLA in healthy donors. The table came from immunoSEQ multiplex PCR; TCRdb's copy has only in-frame clones and leaves some out. The sample includes approximately 56,000 clones, around 90% seen only once; the top ten take roughly 1.2%. Study findings and constraints: The CMV antigen specificity of three CMV-associated chains was confirmed through in vitro analysis. Some public TCRs appeared in many individuals, while most sequences were rare.

Worth noting for this clone: What it binds is unknown.

The CDR3 length is 17 residues. Germline V lookup: CDR1 SGHTA, CDR2 FQGTGA. V shed 3 bases, J shed 1 base, and the junction held 10 bases outside the gene matches. The source material was PBMCs. The V gene is TRBV7-3, the J gene TRBJ2-3; 7 bases map to TRBD2. This clonotype originated in a man in his late teens or twenties in good health and CMV-seronegative. The CDR3 DNA is TGTGCCAGCAGCTTTTACGGACTAGAGTTTGGCACAGATACGCAGTATTTT. Protein product: CASSFYGLEFGTDTQYF.